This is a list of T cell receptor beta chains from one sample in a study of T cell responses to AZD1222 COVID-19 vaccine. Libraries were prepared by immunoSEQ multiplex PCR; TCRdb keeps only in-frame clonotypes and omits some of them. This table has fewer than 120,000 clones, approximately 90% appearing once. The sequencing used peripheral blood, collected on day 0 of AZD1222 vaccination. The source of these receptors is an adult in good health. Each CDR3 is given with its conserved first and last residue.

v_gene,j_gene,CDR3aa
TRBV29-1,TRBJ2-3,CSTRQGGTDTQYF
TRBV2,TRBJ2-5,CASRPGGAQQETQYF
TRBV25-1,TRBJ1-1,CASSQRGSNTEAFF
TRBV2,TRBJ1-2,CASSEATGKPYGYTF
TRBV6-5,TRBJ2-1,CASSYFNRFFF
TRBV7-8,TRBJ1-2,CASSQDTPRGYGYTF
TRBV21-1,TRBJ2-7,CASRTPPGAEQYF
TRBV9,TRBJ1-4,CASSVTATNEKLFF
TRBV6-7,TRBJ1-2,CASSYEGPDYGYTF
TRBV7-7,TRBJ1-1,CASSSRDRKEAFF
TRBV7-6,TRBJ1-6,CASSQGPANSPLHF
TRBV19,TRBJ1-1,CASSIWTGPNTEAFF
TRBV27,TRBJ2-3,CASSLPGLTDTQYF
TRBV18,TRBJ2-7,CASSLGAGSYEQYF
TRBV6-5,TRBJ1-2,CASSYSERYGYTF
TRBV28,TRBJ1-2,CASSSSGTIMDGYTF
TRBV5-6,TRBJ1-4,CASSLVQGANEKLFF
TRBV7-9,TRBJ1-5,CASPLVGLREPQHF
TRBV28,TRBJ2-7,CASSPPTGPYEQYF
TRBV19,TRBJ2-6,CASSTTSISGANVLTF